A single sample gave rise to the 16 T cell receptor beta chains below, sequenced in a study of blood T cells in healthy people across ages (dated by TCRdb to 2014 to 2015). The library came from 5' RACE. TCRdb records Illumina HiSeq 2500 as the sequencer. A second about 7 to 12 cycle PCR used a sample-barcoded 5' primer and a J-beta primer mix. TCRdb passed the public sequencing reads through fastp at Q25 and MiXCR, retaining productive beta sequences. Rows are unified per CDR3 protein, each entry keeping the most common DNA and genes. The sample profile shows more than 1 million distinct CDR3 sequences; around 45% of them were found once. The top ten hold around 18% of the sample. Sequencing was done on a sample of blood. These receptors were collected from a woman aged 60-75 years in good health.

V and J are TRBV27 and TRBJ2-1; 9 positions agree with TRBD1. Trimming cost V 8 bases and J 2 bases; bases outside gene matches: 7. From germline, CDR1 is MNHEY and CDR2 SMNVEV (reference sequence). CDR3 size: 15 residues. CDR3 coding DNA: TGTGCCAGCTGCCCGACAGGGGGAACCTACAATGAGCAGTTCTTC. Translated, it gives CASCPTGGTYNEQFF.

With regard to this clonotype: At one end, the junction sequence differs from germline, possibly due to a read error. The CDR3: CAISEDLAGGVYKEQFF. The DNA for the CDR3 is TGTGCCATCAGTGAAGACCTAGCGGGAGGGGTCTACAAGGAGCAGTTCTTC. This sequence joins TRBV10-3 and TRBJ2-1; 12 bases are a match to TRBD2. The CDR3 covers 17 residues. CDR1 and CDR2 (germline): ENHRY, SYGVKD.

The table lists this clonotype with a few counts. As DNA, the CDR3 is TGTGCCACGACACTCGGGGGAGAGCAGTACTTC. The encoded protein is CATTLGGEQYF. V gene TRBV10-3 combines with J gene TRBJ2-4, with D perhaps matching TRBD2 (6 bases). Germline lookup yields CDR1 ENHRY and CDR2 SYGVKD. Trimming left V 10 bases short and J 13 bases short, with 17 bases between. The CDR3 runs to 11 residues.

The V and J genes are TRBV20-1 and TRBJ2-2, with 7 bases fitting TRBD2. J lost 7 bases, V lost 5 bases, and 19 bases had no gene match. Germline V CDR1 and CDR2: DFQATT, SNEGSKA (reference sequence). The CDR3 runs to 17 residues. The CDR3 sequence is CSALPKRLLERGGELFF. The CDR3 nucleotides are TGCAGTGCTCTCCCGAAGCGTTTGCTGGAGCGGGGCGGGGAGCTGTTTTTT.

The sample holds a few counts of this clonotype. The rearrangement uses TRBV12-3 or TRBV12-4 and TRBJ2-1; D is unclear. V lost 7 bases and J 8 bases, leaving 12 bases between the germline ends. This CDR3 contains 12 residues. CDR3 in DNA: TGTGCCAGCATGAAGAGGAACGATGAGCAGTTCTTC. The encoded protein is CASMKRNDEQFF.

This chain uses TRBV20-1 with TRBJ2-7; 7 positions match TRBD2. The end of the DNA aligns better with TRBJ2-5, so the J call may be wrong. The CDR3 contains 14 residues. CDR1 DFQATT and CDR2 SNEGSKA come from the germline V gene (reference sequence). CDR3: CSARDRLAEGTQYF. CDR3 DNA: TGCAGTGCTAGAGATAGACTAGCAGAAGGGACCCAGTACTTC.

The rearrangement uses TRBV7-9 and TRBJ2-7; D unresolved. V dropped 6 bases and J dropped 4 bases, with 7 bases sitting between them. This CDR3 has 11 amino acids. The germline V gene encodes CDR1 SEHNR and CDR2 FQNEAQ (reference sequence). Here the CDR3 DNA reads TGTGCCAGCAGAAACAGATACGAGCAGTACTTC. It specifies CASRNRYEQYF.

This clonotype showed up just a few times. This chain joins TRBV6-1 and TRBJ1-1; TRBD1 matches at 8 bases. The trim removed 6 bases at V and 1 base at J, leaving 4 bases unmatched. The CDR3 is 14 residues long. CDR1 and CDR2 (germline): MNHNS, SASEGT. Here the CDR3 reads CASSRTGWNTEAFF. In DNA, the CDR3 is TGTGCCAGCAGCCGGACAGGGTGGAACACTGAAGCTTTCTTT.

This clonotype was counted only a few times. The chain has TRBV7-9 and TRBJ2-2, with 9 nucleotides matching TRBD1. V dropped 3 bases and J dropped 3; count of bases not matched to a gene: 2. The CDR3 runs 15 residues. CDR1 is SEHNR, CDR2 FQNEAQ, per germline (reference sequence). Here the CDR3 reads CASSLGQGHTGELFF. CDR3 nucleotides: TGTGCCAGCAGCTTGGGACAGGGTCACACCGGGGAGCTGTTTTTT.

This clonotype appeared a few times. The CDR3 sequence is CSARDRASGVVTQYF. CDR3 nucleotide sequence: TGCAGTGCTAGAGATCGGGCTAGCGGGGTCGTTACCCAGTACTTC. The V gene is TRBV20-1, the J gene TRBJ2-7; 9 bases are a match to TRBD2. CDR1 is DFQATT and CDR2 is SNEGSKA in the germline V gene (reference sequence). V was clipped by 0 bases and J by 10 bases; unmatched bases: 13. The CDR3 is 15 amino acids.

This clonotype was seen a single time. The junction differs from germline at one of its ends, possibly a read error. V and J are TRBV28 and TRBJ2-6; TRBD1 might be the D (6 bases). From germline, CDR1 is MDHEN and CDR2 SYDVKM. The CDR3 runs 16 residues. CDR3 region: CVSTGHTISGANVLTF. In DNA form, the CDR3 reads TGTGTCAGCACGGGACACACAATCTCTGGGGCCAACGTCCTGACTTTC.

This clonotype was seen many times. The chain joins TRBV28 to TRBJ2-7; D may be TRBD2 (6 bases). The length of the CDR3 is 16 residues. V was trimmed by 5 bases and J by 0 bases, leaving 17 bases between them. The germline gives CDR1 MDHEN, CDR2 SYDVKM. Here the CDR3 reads CASSRPGLSSSYEQYF. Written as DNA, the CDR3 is TGTGCCAGCAGTCGGCCGGGACTGAGTTCCTCCTACGAGCAGTACTTC.

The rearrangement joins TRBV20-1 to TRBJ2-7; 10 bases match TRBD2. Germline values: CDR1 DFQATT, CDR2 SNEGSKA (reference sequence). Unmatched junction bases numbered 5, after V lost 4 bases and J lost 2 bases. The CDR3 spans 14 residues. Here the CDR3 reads CSANRLAGPYEQYF. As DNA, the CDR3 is TGCAGTGCTAATAGACTAGCGGGTCCCTACGAGCAGTACTTC.

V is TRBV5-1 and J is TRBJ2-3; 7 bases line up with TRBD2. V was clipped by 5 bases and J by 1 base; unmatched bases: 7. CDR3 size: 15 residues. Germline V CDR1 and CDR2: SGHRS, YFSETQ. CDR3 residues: CASRVRAGGTDTQYF. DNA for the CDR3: TGCGCCAGCAGGGTTCGGGCGGGAGGCACAGATACGCAGTATTTT.

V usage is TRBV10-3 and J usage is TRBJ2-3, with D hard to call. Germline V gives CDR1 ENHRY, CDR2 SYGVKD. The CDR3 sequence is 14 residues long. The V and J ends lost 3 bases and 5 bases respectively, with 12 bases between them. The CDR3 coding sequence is TGTGCCATCAGTGATGTTCGTGGCGGAGATACGCAGTATTTT. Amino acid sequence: CAISDVRGGDTQYF.

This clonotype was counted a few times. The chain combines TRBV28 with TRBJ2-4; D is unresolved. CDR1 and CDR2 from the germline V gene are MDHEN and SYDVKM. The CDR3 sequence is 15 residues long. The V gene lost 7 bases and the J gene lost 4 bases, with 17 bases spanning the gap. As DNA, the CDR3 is TGTGCCAGCACGGAGTCCCTGGGCCAAAAAAACATTCAGTACTTC. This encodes CASTESLGQKNIQYF. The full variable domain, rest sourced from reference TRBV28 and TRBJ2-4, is DVKVTQSSRYLVKRTGEKVFLECVQDMDHENMFWYRQDPGLGLRLIYFSYDVKMKEKGDIPEGYSVSREKKERFSLILESASTNQTSMYLCASTESLGQKNIQYFGAGTRLSVL.